The sequence of this T cell receptor (beta chain) was determined in a study of early T cells in non-severe SARS-CoV-2 infection. Study-level information: Sequencing was performed on bulk RNA from unsorted whole blood, leaving chains unpaired. Overall study findings and caveats: Missing private and CD4 specificities, VDJdb matching favored anti-spike CD8 responses.

The germline V and J ends were trimmed by 6 bases and 7 bases, with 18 bases remaining between them. CDR3 length: 13 residues. Looked up from germline, CDR1 is DFQATT and CDR2 is SNEGSKA (reference sequence). Individual cDNA molecules received unique molecular identifiers during library preparation. TCRdb reprocessed the 5' RACE reads with MiXCR, giving one entry per CDR3 protein. The table lists about 55,000 distinct CDR3 sequences, roughly an eighth of them singletons. This clonotype was observed at least ten times. What it binds is not known. The J gene is TRBJ2-5, the V gene TRBV20-1; D uncertain. This receptor was taken from an adult who was a healthcare worker with PCR-confirmed SARS-CoV-2 infection or an uninfected control (not recorded which). The sample was whole blood. The CDR3 DNA follows: TGCAGTGCCAAATTGACTCCCCTGGGGACCCAGTACTTC. Protein: CSAKLTPLGTQYF.